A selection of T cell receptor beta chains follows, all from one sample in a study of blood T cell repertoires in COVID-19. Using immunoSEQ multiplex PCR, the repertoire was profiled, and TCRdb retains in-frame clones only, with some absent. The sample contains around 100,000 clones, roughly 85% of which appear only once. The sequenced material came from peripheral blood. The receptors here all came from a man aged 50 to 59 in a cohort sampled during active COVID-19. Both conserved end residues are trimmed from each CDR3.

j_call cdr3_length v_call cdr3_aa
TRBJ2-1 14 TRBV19 ASSSPPGTTYNEQF
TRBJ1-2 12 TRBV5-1 ASSPTDRVVGYT
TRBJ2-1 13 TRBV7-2 ASSPRQPVNNEQF
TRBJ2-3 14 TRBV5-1 ASSPGVLTGTDTQY
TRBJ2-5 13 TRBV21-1 ASSKGRAGGLTQY
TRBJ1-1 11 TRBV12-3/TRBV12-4 ASSLGTNTEAF
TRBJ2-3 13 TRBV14 ASSHWDRGTDTQY
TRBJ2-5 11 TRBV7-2 ASGGGQPKTQY
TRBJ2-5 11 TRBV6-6 ASSSRGRETQY
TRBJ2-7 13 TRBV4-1 ASSQVWAGPYEQY
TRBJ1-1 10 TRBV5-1 ATGTGDTEAF
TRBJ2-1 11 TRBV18 ASSEQSPNEQF
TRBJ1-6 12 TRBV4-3 ASRAGTGDSPLH
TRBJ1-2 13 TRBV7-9 ASSRPGTSLGGYT
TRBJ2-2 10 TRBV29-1 SVEAGAGELF
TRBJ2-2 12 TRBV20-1 SASGPGITGELF
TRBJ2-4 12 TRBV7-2 ASSLTSGVIIQY
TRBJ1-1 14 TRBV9 ASSSQQGPGASEAF
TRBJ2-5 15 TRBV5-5 ASSLFPAGGSQETQY
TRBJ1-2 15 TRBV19 ASSMRLQGAGKGGYT
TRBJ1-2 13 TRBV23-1 ASSHRQAQRYGYT
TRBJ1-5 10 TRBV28 ASSYPKQPQH
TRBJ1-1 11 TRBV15 ATSRALAPEAF
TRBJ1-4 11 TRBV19 ASSALGAEKLF
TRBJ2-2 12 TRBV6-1 ASSEGGLAGELF
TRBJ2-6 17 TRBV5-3 ARSFGTGGKYSGANVLT
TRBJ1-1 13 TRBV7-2 ASRPRQGAGTEAF
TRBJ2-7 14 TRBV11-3 ASSLIPNPGAYEQY
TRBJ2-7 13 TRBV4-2 ASSTGTSGNSEQY
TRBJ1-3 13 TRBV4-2 ASSQVEGSGNTIY
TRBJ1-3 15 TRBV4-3 ASSQETGIGTGNTIY
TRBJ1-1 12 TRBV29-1 SVGTGERYTEAF
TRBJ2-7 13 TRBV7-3 ASSLEGTRGYEQY
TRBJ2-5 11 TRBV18 ASSPSRYETQY
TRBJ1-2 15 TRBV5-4 ASSYGGGGAPVRSYT
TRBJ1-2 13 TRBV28 ASRQGGQGVYGYT
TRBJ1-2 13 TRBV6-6 ASSGKTGGVNGYT